The source of this T cell receptor beta chain is a study of PD-L1 blockade in urothelial cancer. Study-level results: Where pretreatment blood TCR clonality fell below the median, better survival was predicted.

Germline lookup yields CDR1 SGHRS and CDR2 YFSETQ. The CDR3 sequence is 15 residues long. Between the trimmed V and J ends, which lost 0 bases and 0 bases, there was a span of 10 bases. Sample time point: pretreatment peripheral blood. Each patient gave between 1 and 8 samples, pretreatment and on-treatment. To note about this clone: As yet, its antigen is unknown.

Spike-ins of synthetic TCR analog templates went into each PCR. Sequencing was performed with immunoSEQ multiplex PCR; in TCRdb, only in-frame clones are kept and a portion is missing. In the table there are tens of thousands of clones, around 88% of which are singletons. This chain links TRBV5-1 with TRBJ2-7; a weak D match, TRBD1 (5 bases). This specimen was PBMCs, taken around atezolizumab (anti-PD-L1) treatment. The receptor comes from a woman aged 55-69 years with urothelial cancer. DNA of the CDR3: TGCGCCAGCAGCTTGGGGGGCGCGCCCTCCTACGAGCAGTACTTC. It encodes CASSLGGAPSYEQYF.